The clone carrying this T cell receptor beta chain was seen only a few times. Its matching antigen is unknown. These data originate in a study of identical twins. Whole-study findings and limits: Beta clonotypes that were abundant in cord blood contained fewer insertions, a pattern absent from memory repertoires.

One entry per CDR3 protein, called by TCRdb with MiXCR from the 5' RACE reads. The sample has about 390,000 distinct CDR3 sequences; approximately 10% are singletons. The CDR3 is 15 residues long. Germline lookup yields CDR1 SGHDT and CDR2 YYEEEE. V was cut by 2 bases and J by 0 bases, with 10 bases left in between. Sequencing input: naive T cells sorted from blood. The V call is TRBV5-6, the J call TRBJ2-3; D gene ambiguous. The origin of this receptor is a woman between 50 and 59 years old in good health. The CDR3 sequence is CASSFLGPSTDTQYF. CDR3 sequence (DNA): TGTGCCAGCAGCTTTCTGGGCCCTAGCACAGATACGCAGTATTTT.